The entry that follows covers one TCR beta chain sequence. Its matching antigen is unknown. The CDR3 is made up of 16 amino acids. Germline V gene lookup returns CDR1 MNHEY and CDR2 SMNVEV (reference sequence). Trimming removed 5 bases from V and 3 bases from J; junction bases left unmatched: 13. The data derive from a study of T-cell memory formation after mild COVID-19. Notes on the study in general: Largely, contracting CD4+ clones fell within CM and EM, and contracting CD8+ clones within EMRA. There was no confirmation that second-wave clones peaking on day 37 were SARS-CoV-2 specific. Clones contracting across day 15 to 85 had a balanced CD4/CD8 profile; later expanding clones leaned CD4+.

TCRdb processed the 5' RACE reads anew with MiXCR; each CDR3 protein has one entry. The sample includes about 500,000 distinct CDR3 sequences, about a fifth of them seen just once. V and J are TRBV27 and TRBJ2-7, with TRBD1 matching 7 bases. The source of this sequence is an adult woman who had mild COVID-19 (a few samples of this study predate the infection). Cell type and time point are not known. Source material: PBMCs or a T cell subset sorted from them (not recorded which). The CDR3 region is CASSTNTQDRNYEQYF. DNA of the CDR3: TGTGCCAGCAGTACCAATACCCAGGACAGGAACTACGAGCAGTACTTC.